This entry is about one T cell receptor (beta chain). From germline, CDR1 is SGHKS and CDR2 YYEKEE (reference sequence). The CDR3 runs 12 residues. Trimming took 4 bases from V and 5 from J, leaving 10 bases between them. This record comes from a study of blood T cell repertoires in COVID-19. The overall study: The origin of the acute and convalescent COVID-19 samples was the United States, Italy and Spain. T cells, B-cell-depleted T cells, or PBMCs provided the cDNA or gDNA that served as material.

Source study methods: Scientists estimated how many nucleated cells there were by amplifying reference gene primers. The assay was immunoSEQ multiplex PCR, and TCRdb's table has in-frame clones only and misses some. V, J and clone size reflect that table, while D and trimming were determined from the DNA. Found here are tens of thousands of clones, 90% to 95% of them singletons; the top ten hold roughly 4.7%. The chain combines TRBV5-5 with TRBJ2-7; D possibly corresponds to TRBD1 (6 bases). Input material: peripheral blood. The receptor comes from a human donor with active COVID-19. The donor label of this sample is uncertain. In DNA, the CDR3 is TGTGCCAGCAGCCCGTACAGGGACGAGCAGTACTTC. Encoded protein: CASSPYRDEQYF.